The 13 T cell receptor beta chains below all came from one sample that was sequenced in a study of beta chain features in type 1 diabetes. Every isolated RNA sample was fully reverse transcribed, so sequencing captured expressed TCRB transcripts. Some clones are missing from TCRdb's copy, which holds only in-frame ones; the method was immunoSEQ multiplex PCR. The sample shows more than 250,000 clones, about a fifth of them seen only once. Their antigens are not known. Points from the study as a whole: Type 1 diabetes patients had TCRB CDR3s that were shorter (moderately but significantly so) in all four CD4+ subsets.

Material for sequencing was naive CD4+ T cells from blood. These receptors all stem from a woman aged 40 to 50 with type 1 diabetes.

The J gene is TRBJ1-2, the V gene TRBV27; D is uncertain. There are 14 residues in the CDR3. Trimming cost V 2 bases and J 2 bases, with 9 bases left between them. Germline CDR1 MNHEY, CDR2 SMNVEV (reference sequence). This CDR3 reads CASSLGGINYGYTF. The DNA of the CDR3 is TGTGCCAGCAGTTTAGGAGGGATAAACTATGGCTACACCTTC.

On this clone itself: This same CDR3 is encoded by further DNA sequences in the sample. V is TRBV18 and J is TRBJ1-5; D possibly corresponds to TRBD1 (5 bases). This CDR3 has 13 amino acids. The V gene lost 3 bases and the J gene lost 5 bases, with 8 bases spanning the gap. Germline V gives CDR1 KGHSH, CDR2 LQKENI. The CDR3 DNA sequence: TGTGCCAGCTCACCGGGGGGTGATCAGCCCCAGCATTTT. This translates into CASSPGGDQPQHF.

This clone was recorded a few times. CDR3 DNA sequence: TGTGCCAGCAGCTACGGACTAGCGGGATCCTACGAGCAGTACTTC. As protein: CASSYGLAGSYEQYF. The J gene is TRBJ2-7, the V gene TRBV7-2; 12 positions agree with TRBD2. The germline CDR1 and CDR2 sequences are SGHTA and FQGNSA. The CDR3 loop spans 15 amino acids. V lost 4 bases, J lost 1 base, and 2 bases stayed unmatched.

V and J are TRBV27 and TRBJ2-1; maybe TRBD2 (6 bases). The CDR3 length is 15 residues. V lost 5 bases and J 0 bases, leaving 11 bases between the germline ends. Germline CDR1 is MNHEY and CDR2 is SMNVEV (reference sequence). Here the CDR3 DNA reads TGTGCCAGCAGTCCGGACTATAGCTCCTACAATGAGCAGTTCTTC. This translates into CASSPDYSSYNEQFF.

CDR3 protein: CASSVGQGRDSPLHF. CDR3 sequence (DNA): TGTGCCAGCAGCGTAGGTCAGGGTCGGGATTCACCCCTCCACTTT. The rearrangement joins TRBV9 to TRBJ1-6; tentatively, D is TRBD1 (5 bases). The germline V and J ends were trimmed by 0 bases and 8 bases, with 12 bases remaining between them. Germline-derived CDR1 and CDR2 are SGDLS and YYNGEE. The CDR3 is 15 residues long. Drawing the rest from reference TRBV9 and TRBJ1-6, the complete variable domain is DSGVTQTPKHLITATGQRVTLRCSPRSGDLSVYWYQQSLDQGLQFLIQYYNGEERAKGNILERFSAQQFPDLHSELNLSSLELGDSALYFCASSVGQGRDSPLHFGNGTRLTVT.

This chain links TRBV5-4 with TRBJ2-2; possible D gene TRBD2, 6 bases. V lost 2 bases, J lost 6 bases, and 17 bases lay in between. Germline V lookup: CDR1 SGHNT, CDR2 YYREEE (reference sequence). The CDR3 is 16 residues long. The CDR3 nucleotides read TGTGCCAGCAGCTTCGGGGGAGCGAGGGCGGCCGGGGAGCTGTTTTTT. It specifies CASSFGGARAAGELFF.

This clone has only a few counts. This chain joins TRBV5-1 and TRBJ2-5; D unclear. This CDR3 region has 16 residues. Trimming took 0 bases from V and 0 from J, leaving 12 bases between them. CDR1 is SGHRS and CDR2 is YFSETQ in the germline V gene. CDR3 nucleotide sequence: TGCGCCAGCAGCTTGGGGGCGCGTCCGTACCAAGAGACCCAGTACTTC. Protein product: CASSLGARPYQETQYF.

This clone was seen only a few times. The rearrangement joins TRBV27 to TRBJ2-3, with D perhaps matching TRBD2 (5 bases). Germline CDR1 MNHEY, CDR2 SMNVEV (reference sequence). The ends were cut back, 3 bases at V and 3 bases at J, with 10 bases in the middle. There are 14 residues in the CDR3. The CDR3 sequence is CASSLRGRTDTQYF. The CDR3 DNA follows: TGTGCCAGCAGTTTGAGAGGGCGGACAGATACGCAGTATTTT.

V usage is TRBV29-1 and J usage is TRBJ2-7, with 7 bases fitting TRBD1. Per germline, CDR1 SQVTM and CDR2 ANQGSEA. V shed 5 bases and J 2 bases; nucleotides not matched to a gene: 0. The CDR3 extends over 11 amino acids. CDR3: CSVTGAYEQYF. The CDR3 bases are TGCAGCGTTACAGGGGCCTACGAGCAGTACTTC.

This CDR3 is CTSSQVPTSGRSNEQFF. Written as DNA, the CDR3 is TGCACCAGCAGCCAAGTCCCTACTAGCGGGAGGTCGAATGAGCAGTTCTTC. The chain has TRBV1 and TRBJ2-1; no DNA check was done on the table's D call, TRBD2. TRBV1 is assigned pseudogene status. This CDR3 spans 17 amino acids.

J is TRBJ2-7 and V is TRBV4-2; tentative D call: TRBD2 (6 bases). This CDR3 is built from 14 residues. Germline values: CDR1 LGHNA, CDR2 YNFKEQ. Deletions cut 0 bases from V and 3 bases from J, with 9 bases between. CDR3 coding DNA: TGTGCCAGCAGCCAAGAGTCGCGGGGCTACGAGCAGTACTTC. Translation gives CASSQESRGYEQYF.

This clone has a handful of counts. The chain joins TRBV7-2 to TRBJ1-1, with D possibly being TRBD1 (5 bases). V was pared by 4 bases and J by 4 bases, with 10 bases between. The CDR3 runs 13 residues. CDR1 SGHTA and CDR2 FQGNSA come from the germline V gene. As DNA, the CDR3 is TGTGCCAGCAGCTCACAGGTCCCCACTGAAGCTTTCTTT. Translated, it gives CASSSQVPTEAFF.

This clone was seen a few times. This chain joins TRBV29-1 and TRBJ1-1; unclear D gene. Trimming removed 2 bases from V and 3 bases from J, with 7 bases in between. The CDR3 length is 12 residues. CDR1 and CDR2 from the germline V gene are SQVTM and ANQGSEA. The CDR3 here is CSVELRDTEAFF. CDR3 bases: TGCAGCGTTGAACTCCGGGACACTGAAGCTTTCTTT.